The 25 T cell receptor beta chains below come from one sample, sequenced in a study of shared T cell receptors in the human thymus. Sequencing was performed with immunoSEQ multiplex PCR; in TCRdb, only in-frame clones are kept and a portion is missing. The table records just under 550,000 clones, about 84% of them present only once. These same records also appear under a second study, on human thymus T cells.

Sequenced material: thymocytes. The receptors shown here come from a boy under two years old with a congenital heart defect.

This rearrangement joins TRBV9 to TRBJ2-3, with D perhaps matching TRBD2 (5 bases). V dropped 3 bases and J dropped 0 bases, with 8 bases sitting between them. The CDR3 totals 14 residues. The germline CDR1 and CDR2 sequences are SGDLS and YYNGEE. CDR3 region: CASSERGSTDTQYF. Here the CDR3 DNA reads TGTGCCAGCAGCGAACGGGGTAGCACAGATACGCAGTATTTT.

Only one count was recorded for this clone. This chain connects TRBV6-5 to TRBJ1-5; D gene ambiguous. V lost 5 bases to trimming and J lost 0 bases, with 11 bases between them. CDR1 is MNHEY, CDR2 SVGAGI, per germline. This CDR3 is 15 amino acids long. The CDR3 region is CASSRKSGSNQPQHF. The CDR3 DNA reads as TGTGCCAGCAGTCGTAAATCAGGTAGCAATCAGCCCCAGCATTTT.

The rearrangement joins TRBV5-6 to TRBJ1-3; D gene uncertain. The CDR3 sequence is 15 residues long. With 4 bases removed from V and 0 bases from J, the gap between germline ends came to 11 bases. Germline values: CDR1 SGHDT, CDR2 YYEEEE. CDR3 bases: TGTGCCAGCAGCGCGGAACGGTCCTCTGGAAACACCATATATTTT. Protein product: CASSAERSSGNTIYF.

CDR3 residues: CASSLEFDRGHGYTF. CDR3 nucleotides: TGTGCCAGCAGCTTAGAGTTCGACAGGGGGCATGGCTACACCTTC. This sequence joins TRBV11-3 and TRBJ1-2, with 10 bases fitting TRBD1. CDR3 size: 15 residues. Losses at the gene ends were 0 bases for V and 6 bases for J; bases not matched to a gene: 4. Germline V CDR1 and CDR2: SGHNT, YENEEA.

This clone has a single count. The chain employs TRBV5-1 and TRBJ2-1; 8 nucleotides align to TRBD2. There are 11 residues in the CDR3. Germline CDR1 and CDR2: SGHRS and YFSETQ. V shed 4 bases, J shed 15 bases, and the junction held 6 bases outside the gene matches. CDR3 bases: TGCGCCAGCAGCCGTAGCGGGGAGTGGTTCTTC. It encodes CASSRSGEWFF.

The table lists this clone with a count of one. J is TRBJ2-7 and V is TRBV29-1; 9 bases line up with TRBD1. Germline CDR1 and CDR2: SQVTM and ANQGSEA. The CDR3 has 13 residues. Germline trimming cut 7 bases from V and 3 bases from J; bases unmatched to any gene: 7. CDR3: CSGTGGVDYEQYF. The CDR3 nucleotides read TGCAGCGGTACAGGGGGCGTAGACTACGAGCAGTACTTC.

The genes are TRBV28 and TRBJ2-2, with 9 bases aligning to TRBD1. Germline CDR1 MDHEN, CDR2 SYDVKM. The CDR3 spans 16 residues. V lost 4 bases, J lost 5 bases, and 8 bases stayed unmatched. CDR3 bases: TGTGCCAGCAGTTCGACTCCCGGGACAGGGACCGGGGAGCTGTTTTTT. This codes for CASSSTPGTGTGELFF.

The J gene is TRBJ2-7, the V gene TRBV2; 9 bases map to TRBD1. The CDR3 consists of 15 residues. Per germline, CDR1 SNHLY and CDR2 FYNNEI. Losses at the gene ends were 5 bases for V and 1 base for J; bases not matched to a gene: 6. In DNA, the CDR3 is TGTGCCAGCAGTCGAGGGACAGGGAAGTCCTACGAGCAGTACTTC. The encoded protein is CASSRGTGKSYEQYF.

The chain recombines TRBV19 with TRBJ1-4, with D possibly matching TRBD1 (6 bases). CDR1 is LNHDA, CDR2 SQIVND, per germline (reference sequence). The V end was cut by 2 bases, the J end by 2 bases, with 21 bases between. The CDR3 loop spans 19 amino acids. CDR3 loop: CASSISPGARRGTNEKLFF. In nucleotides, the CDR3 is TGTGCCAGTAGTATATCCCCAGGGGCACGAAGAGGGACTAATGAAAAACTGTTTTTT.

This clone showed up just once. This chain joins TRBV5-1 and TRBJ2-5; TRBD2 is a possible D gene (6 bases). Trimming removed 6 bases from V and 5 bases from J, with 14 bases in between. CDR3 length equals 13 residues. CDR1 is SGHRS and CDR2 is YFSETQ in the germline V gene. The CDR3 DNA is TGCGCCAGCACCTCACGGGAGAGGGAGACCCAGTACTTC. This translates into CASTSRERETQYF.

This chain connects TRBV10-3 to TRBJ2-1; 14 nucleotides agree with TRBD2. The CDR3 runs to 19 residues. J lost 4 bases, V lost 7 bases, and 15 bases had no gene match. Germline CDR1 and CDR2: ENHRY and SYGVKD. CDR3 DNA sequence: TGTGCCATCACCAGATCGAGACTAGCGGGAGGGCCGAAATACAATGAGCAGTTCTTC. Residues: CAITRSRLAGGPKYNEQFF.

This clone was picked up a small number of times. This CDR3 reads CASSLAQGAEAEGYTF. Here the CDR3 DNA reads TGCGCCAGCAGCTTGGCCCAGGGGGCGGAAGCAGAGGGCTACACCTTC. V and J are TRBV5-1 and TRBJ1-2; 8 bases map to TRBD1. Germline V gives CDR1 SGHRS, CDR2 YFSETQ. J lost 8 bases, V lost 0 bases, and 12 bases had no gene match. CDR3 length: 16 residues.

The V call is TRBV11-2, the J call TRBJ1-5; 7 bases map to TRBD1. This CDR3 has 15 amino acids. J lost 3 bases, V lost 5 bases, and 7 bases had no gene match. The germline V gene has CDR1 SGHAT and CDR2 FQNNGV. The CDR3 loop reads CASSIGQVANQPQHF. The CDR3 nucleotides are TGTGCCAGCAGCATCGGACAGGTAGCCAATCAGCCCCAGCATTTT.

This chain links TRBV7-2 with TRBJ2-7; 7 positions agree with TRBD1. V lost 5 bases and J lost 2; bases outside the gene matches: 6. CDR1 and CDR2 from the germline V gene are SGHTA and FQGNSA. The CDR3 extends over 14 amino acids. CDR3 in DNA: TGTGCCAGCAGCACGACAGGGTTAGCCTACGAGCAGTACTTC. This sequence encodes CASSTTGLAYEQYF.

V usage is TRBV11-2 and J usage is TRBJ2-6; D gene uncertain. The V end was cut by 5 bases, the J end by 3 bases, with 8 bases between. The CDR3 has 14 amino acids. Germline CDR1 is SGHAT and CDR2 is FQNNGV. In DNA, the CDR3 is TGTGCCAGCAGCCTTAATTTTGGGGCCAACGTCCTGACTTTC. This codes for CASSLNFGANVLTF. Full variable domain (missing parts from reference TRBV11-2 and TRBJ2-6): EAGVAQSPRYKIIEKRQSVAFWCNPISGHATLYWYQQILGQGPKLLIQFQNNGVVDDSQLPKDRFSAERLKGVDSTLKIQPAKLEDSAVYLCASSLNFGANVLTFGAGSRLTVL.

CDR3 DNA: TGTGCCAGCAGCTTAAAGGTTGGGATAGGGGCCCACGAGCAGTACTTC. It codes for CASSLKVGIGAHEQYF. The J gene is TRBJ2-7, the V gene TRBV7-2, with D perhaps TRBD1 (5 bases). Per germline, CDR1 SGHTA and CDR2 FQGNSA. Trimming stripped 2 bases from V and 5 bases from J, with 19 bases between. The CDR3 length is 16 residues.

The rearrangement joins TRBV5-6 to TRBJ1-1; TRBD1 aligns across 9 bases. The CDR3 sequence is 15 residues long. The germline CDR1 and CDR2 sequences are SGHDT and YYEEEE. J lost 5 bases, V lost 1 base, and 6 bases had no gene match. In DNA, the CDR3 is TGTGCCAGCAGCTTGAGGACAGGGGTCACGACTGAAGCTTTCTTT. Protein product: CASSLRTGVTTEAFF. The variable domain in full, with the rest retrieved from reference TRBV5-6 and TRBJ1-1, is DAGVTQSPTHLIKTRGQQVTLRCSPKSGHDTVSWYQQALGQGPQFIFQYYEEEERQRGNFPDRFSGHQFPNYSSELNVNALLLGDSALYLCASSLRTGVTTEAFFGQGTRLTVV.

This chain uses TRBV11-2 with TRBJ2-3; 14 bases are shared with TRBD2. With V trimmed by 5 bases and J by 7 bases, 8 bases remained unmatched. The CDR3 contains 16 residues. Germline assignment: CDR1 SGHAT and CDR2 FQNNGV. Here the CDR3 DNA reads TGTGCCAGCAGCCCGACTAGCGGGAGGGCCCGAAATACGCAGTATTTT. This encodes CASSPTSGRARNTQYF. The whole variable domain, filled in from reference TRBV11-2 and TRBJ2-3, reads EAGVAQSPRYKIIEKRQSVAFWCNPISGHATLYWYQQILGQGPKLLIQFQNNGVVDDSQLPKDRFSAERLKGVDSTLKIQPAKLEDSAVYLCASSPTSGRARNTQYFGPGTRLTVL.

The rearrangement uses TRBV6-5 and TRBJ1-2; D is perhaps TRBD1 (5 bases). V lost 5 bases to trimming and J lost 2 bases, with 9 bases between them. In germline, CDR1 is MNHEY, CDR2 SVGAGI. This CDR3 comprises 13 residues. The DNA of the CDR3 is TGTGCCAGCAGTCGAGACAGAAACTATGGCTACACCTTC. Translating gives CASSRDRNYGYTF.

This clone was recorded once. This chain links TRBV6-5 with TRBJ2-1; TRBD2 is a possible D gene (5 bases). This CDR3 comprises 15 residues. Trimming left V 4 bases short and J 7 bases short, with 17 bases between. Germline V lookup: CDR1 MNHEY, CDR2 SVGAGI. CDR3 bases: TGTGCCAGCAGTTTATCGGGGAGAGCCTGGAATGAGCAGTTCTTC. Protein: CASSLSGRAWNEQFF.

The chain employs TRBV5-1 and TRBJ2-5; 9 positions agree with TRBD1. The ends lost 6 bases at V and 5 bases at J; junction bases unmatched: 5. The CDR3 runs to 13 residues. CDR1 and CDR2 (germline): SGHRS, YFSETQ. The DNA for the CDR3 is TGCGCCAGCAAACAGGGGGCGGGGGAGACCCAGTACTTC. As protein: CASKQGAGETQYF.

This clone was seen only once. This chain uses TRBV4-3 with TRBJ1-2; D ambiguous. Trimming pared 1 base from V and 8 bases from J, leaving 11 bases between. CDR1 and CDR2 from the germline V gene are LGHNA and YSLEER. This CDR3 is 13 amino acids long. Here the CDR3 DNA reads TGCGCCAGCAGCCAAGGAGGCTGGAGGGGCTACACCTTC. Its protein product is CASSQGGWRGYTF.

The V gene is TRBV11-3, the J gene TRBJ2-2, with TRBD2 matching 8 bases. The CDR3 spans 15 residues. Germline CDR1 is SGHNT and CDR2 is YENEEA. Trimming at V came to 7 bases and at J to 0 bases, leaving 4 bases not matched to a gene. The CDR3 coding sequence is TGTGCCAGCACCCTACTAGCGGCGAACACCGGGGAGCTGTTTTTT. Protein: CASTLLAANTGELFF.

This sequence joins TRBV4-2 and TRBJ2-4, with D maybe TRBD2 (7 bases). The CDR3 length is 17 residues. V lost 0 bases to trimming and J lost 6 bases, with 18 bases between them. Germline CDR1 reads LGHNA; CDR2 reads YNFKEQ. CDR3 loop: CASSQDKDGLGGNIQYF. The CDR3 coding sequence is TGTGCCAGCAGCCAAGATAAGGACGGACTAGGGGGAAACATTCAGTACTTC.

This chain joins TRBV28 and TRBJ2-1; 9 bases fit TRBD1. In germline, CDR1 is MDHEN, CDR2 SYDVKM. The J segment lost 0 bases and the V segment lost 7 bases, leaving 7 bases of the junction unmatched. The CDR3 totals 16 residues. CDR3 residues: CASNPRTGASYNEQFF. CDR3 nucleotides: TGTGCCAGCAACCCCAGGACAGGGGCCTCCTACAATGAGCAGTTCTTC.